The source of this T cell receptor beta chain is a study of cytomegalovirus exposure and HLA in healthy donors. Study overall: The early release's HLA-typed donors yielded approximately 85 million unique TCRs.

60 Vbeta and 13 Jbeta primers were used in PCR. Original processing methods: The authors later counted tens of millions of unique TCR beta chains, roughly 10 million of them shared. TCRdb's table, derived via immunoSEQ multiplex PCR, lists solely in-frame clones and lacks some. V, J and clone size were drawn from that table, and D and trimming were deduced from the DNA. Of tens of thousands of clones listed, 75% to 85% are singletons. Germline CDR1 SGHNT, CDR2 YYREEE (reference sequence). The CDR3 sequence is 15 residues long. J gave up 7 bases and V 4 bases, and 9 bases lay outside the gene matches. Healthy bone marrow donors made up the donors.

This sequence joins TRBV5-4 and TRBJ2-7; 12 nucleotides line up with TRBD2. The TCR was taken from a man aged 50-59 years in good health and CMV-seropositive. Sequenced sample: PBMCs. CDR3 amino acids: CASSPTSGRPVEQYF. The CDR3, as DNA: TGTGCCAGCAGCCCAACTAGCGGGAGGCCCGTAGAGCAGTACTTC.